These 9 T cell receptor beta chains were sequenced from one sample in a study of sequential checkpoint blockade in melanoma. Treatment defined: randomized to nivolumab then ipilimumab (arm A) or the reverse (arm B). Assay used: immunoSEQ multiplex PCR; TCRdb lists only in-frame clones, some missing. The table lists 13,000 to 15,000 clones, about 78% of them singletons. This sample comprised CD8+ T cells sorted from blood (inferred from file names), obtained from a patient given nivolumab and ipilimumab in sequence. These receptors all stem from a human donor with melanoma.

This rearrangement joins TRBV15 to TRBJ2-2; D remains unclear. This CDR3 contains 13 residues. Germline loops: CDR1 LNHNV, CDR2 YYDKDF (reference sequence). Trimming removed 0 bases at V and 5 bases at J, with 4 bases between. CDR3 in DNA: TGTGCCACCAGCAGAGATAATACCGGGGAGCTGTTTTTT. This encodes CATSRDNTGELFF. Using reference TRBV15 and TRBJ2-2 for the parts outside the CDR3, the full variable domain is DAMVIQNPRYQVTQFGKPVTLSCSQTLNHNVMYWYQQKSSQAPKLLFHYYDKDFNNEADTPDNFQSRRPNTSFCFLDIRSPGLGDTAMYLCATSRDNTGELFFGEGSRLTVL.

This clone was seen a few times. The V call is TRBV29-1, the J call TRBJ2-7; D is possibly TRBD2 (6 bases). The CDR3 has 11 residues. CDR1 is SQVTM, CDR2 ANQGSEA, per germline. V gave up 7 bases and J gave up 1 base, with 8 bases separating them. The DNA for the CDR3 is TGCAGCGCCCGGGAGTCCTACGAGCAGTACTTC. This sequence encodes CSARESYEQYF.

This chain uses TRBV5-1 with TRBJ2-1, with 9 positions matching TRBD2. CDR1 is SGHRS and CDR2 is YFSETQ in the germline V gene. The CDR3 sequence is 15 residues long. V dropped 4 bases and J dropped 0; count of bases not matched to a gene: 2. CDR3: CASSTRGGSYNEQFF. In nucleotides, the CDR3 is TGCGCCAGCAGCACGCGGGGGGGCTCCTACAATGAGCAGTTCTTC.

The chain couples TRBV12-5 to TRBJ1-2; a weak D match, TRBD1 (6 bases). CDR3 length: 17 residues. CDR1 is LGHNT, CDR2 FRNRAP, per germline. Trimming took 0 bases from V and 4 from J, leaving 18 bases between them. The CDR3 spells CASGLVGGGRSFYGYTF. The CDR3 DNA sequence: TGTGCTAGTGGTTTGGTAGGGGGGGGCAGGAGTTTCTATGGCTACACCTTC. The full variable domain, with the rest looked up from reference TRBV12-5 and TRBJ1-2, is DARVTQTPRHKVTEMGQEVTMRCQPILGHNTVFWYRQTMMQGLELLAYFRNRAPLDDSGMPKDRFSAEMPDATLATLKIQPSEPRDSAVYFCASGLVGGGRSFYGYTFGSGTRLTVV.

The chain joins TRBV7-2 to TRBJ1-1; perhaps TRBD1 as D (6 bases). The germline V gene has CDR1 SGHTA and CDR2 FQGNSA. This CDR3 has 13 residues. V was shortened by 7 bases and J by 11 bases, with 20 bases between the two germline ends. CDR3 in DNA: TGTGCCAGCATCAAAGGCGGGAGTAGGGGGGCTTTCTTT. Protein: CASIKGGSRGAFF.

This clone is categorized as medium-sized. The chain is built from TRBV7-9 and TRBJ2-7, with D maybe TRBD2 (6 bases). The CDR3 covers 15 residues. Germline CDR1 is SEHNR and CDR2 is FQNEAQ (reference sequence). Trimming shortened V by 3 bases and J by 3 bases, and 15 bases separated the two germline ends. This CDR3 is CASSFRDWGLYEQYF. The CDR3 nucleotides are TGTGCCAGCAGCTTCAGGGACTGGGGACTCTACGAGCAGTACTTC. Full variable domain (missing parts from reference TRBV7-9 and TRBJ2-7): DTGVSQNPRHKITKRGQNVTFRCDPISEHNRLYWYRQTLGQGPEFLTYFQNEAQLEKSRLLSDRFSAERPKGSFSTLEIQRTEQGDSAMYLCASSFRDWGLYEQYFGPGTRLTVT.

This chain uses TRBV27 with TRBJ1-4, with 8 bases that match TRBD1. J was trimmed by 0 bases and V by 6 bases; bases with no gene match: 3. The CDR3 is 15 residues long. Per germline, CDR1 MNHEY and CDR2 SMNVEV (reference sequence). CDR3 amino acids: CASRDREATNEKLFF. The CDR3 DNA sequence: TGTGCCAGCAGGGACAGGGAAGCAACTAATGAAAAACTGTTTTTT.

This chain uses TRBV7-6 with TRBJ1-4; TRBD1 aligns across 7 bases. The CDR3 extends over 19 amino acids. With 3 bases clipped from V and 0 bases from J, the junction kept 13 bases outside the gene matches. CDR1 is SGHVS and CDR2 is FNYEAQ in the germline V gene. The CDR3 DNA reads as TGTGCCAGCAGCTTGACCGGGACAGCAAACTTGGCAACTAATGAAAAACTGTTTTTT. This translates into CASSLTGTANLATNEKLFF.

The CDR3 loop is CASSSSSGIKQFF. The CDR3 nucleotides read TGTGCCAGCAGCTCCTCTAGCGGGATAAAGCAGTTCTTC. The chain is built from TRBV7-6 and TRBJ2-1; 9 nucleotides align to TRBD2. Trimming removed 4 bases from V and 11 bases from J; junction bases left unmatched: 6. The germline V gene has CDR1 SGHVS and CDR2 FNYEAQ. The CDR3 is 13 residues long. Full variable domain (outside the CDR3, taken from reference TRBV7-6 and TRBJ2-1): GAGVSQSPRYKVTKRGQDVALRCDPISGHVSLYWYRQALGQGPEFLTYFNYEAQQDKSGLPNDRFSAERPEGSISTLTIQRTEQRDSAMYRCASSSSSGIKQFFGPGTRLTVL.